These 19 T cell receptor beta chains were sequenced from one sample in a study of OX40 agonist ivuxolimab in advanced cancers. The repertoire was sequenced with immunoSEQ multiplex PCR; TCRdb's copy has only in-frame clones and lacks some. Here the sample spans about 74,000 clones, approximately 81% being singletons. The specimen was CD4+ or CD8+ T cells sorted from blood, collected in a trial of the OX40 agonist ivuxolimab. Receptors were obtained from an adult with an advanced solid tumor such as melanoma, head and neck, liver or kidney cancer.

The V call is TRBV28, the J call TRBJ1-1; D gene unclear. The CDR3 has 16 residues. Germline V gene lookup returns CDR1 MDHEN and CDR2 SYDVKM. Trimming removed 5 bases from V and 4 bases from J, with 20 bases in between. The chain's CDR3 is CASSTGLGFKGTEAFF. The CDR3 nucleotides are TGTGCCAGCAGTACTGGGCTTGGATTTAAGGGCACTGAAGCTTTCTTT.

This clone was observed a single time. The chain recombines TRBV18 with TRBJ2-1; TRBD2 matches 8 bases. V shed 3 bases and J 4 bases; nucleotides not matched to a gene: 5. Germline CDR1 is KGHSH and CDR2 is LQKENI. CDR3 length: 15 amino acids. CDR3 bases: TGTGCCAGCTCACCCCTACGGGAGGGATACAATGAGCAGTTCTTC. Translating gives CASSPLREGYNEQFF. Combining the CDR3 with reference TRBV18 and TRBJ2-1 gives the whole variable domain NAGVMQNPRHLVRRRGQEARLRCSPMKGHSHVYWYRQLPEEGLKFMVYLQKENIIDESGMPKERFSAEFPKEGPSILRIQQVVRGDSAAYFCASSPLREGYNEQFFGPGTRLTVL.

V usage is TRBV4-1 and J usage is TRBJ1-5; possible D gene TRBD1, 6 bases. Looked up from germline, CDR1 is MGHRA and CDR2 is YSYEKL. This CDR3 has 15 residues. V was shortened by 3 bases and J by 7 bases, with 16 bases between the two germline ends. The CDR3 sequence is CASSQTGTYGQPQHF. The DNA for the CDR3 is TGCGCCAGCAGCCAGACCGGGACATACGGACAGCCCCAGCATTTT.

The rearrangement joins TRBV28 to TRBJ1-3; no reliable D call. Per the germline V gene, CDR1 is MDHEN and CDR2 is SYDVKM. The CDR3 is 14 residues long. The V end was cut by 3 bases, the J end by 4 bases, with 10 bases between. In nucleotides, the CDR3 is TGTGCCAGCAGTTTTTCCAGGTCCGGAAACACCATATATTTT. Translating it yields CASSFSRSGNTIYF.

This clone was seen once. This is likely a read error, given that the CDR3 carries no conserved phenylalanine or tryptophan at its end. The rearrangement links TRBV18 to TRBJ1-3; tentative D call: TRBD1 (5 bases). The germline V and J ends were trimmed by 3 bases and 0 bases, with 9 bases remaining between them. CDR1 and CDR2 (germline): KGHSH, LQKENI. The CDR3 is 15 residues long. The CDR3 bases are TGTGCCAGCTCACCCAGGGCGAACTCTGGAAACACCATATATCTT. Protein product: CASSPRANSGNTIYL.

J is TRBJ1-5 and V is TRBV23-1; no clear D gene. TRBV23-1 is flagged as an ORF with uncertain function. V gave up 4 bases and J gave up 2 bases, with 9 bases separating them. The CDR3 has 14 amino acids. The CDR3 loop reads CASSLFVCNQPQHF. The CDR3 region has the DNA TGCGCCAGCAGTCTGTTTGTGTGCAATCAGCCCCAGCATTTT.

The chain has TRBV7-9 and TRBJ2-5, with 8 bases that match TRBD2. The end of the DNA fits TRBJ2-7 better, so the J call may be wrong. The CDR3 is 15 amino acids. The germline V gene has CDR1 SEHNR and CDR2 FQNEAQ (reference sequence). This CDR3 reads CASSASGISGVEQYF. The DNA of the CDR3 is TGTGCCAGCAGCGCTAGTGGGATTAGCGGGGTCGAGCAGTACTTC.

The gene calls are TRBV7-8 and TRBJ2-7, with 8 nucleotides matching TRBD2. Trimming took 5 bases from V and 2 from J; bases not matched to a gene: 11. Germline values: CDR1 SGHVS, CDR2 FQNEAQ. The CDR3 loop spans 16 amino acids. In nucleotides, the CDR3 is TGTGCCAGCAGCCTAGTTGGTAGCGGGACGACCTACGAGCAGTACTTC. This gives the protein CASSLVGSGTTYEQYF.

The chain recombines TRBV28 with TRBJ1-5; 9 positions agree with TRBD1. The germline V gene encodes CDR1 MDHEN and CDR2 SYDVKM. V dropped 2 bases and J dropped 5; count of bases not matched to a gene: 4. CDR3 length equals 15 residues. For the CDR3, the DNA is TGTGCCAGCAGTTTAGGGGGACAGGGAGATCAGCCCCAGCATTTT. The encoded protein is CASSLGGQGDQPQHF.

The V gene is TRBV28, the J gene TRBJ2-7; D is possibly TRBD2 (7 bases). This CDR3 spans 15 amino acids. Trimming pared 3 bases from V and 4 bases from J, leaving 16 bases between. CDR1 MDHEN and CDR2 SYDVKM come from the germline V gene. The CDR3 sequence: CASSFRRGPIYEQYF. The CDR3 region has the DNA TGTGCCAGCAGTTTCAGGCGGGGGCCCATTTACGAGCAGTACTTC.

V usage is TRBV27 and J usage is TRBJ2-3; D remains unclear. Per the germline V gene, CDR1 is MNHEY and CDR2 is SMNVEV (reference sequence). V shed 6 bases and J shed 2 bases, with 9 bases lying between them. CDR3 length: 13 residues. In nucleotides, the CDR3 is TGTGCCAGCAGGTCGTGGGACACAGATACGCAGTATTTT. This gives the protein CASRSWDTDTQYF.

V usage is TRBV7-3 and J usage is TRBJ2-3, with D perhaps matching TRBD1 or TRBD2 (6 bases each). CDR1 is SGHTA and CDR2 is FQGTGA in the germline V gene. The CDR3 consists of 16 residues. The V end was cut by 1 base, the J end by 1 base, with 12 bases between. CDR3 region: CASSLIPGGGTDTQYF. The CDR3 DNA reads TGTGCCAGCAGCTTAATCCCCGGGGGCGGCACAGATACGCAGTATTTT.

The chain couples TRBV7-2 to TRBJ1-6; 7 nucleotides agree with TRBD1. The germline V gene has CDR1 SGHTA and CDR2 FQGNSA. This CDR3 has 14 residues. The junction had 8 bases not matched to a gene; V was cut back by 4 bases and J by 11 bases. The CDR3 bases are TGTGCCAGCAGCTCACAGACAGGGTTGGCACCCCTCCACTTT. Translating gives CASSSQTGLAPLHF.

The gene calls are TRBV7-3 and TRBJ2-3; either TRBD1 or TRBD2 may supply D (6 bases each). This CDR3 contains 14 residues. V gave up 5 bases and J gave up 10 bases, with 19 bases separating them. Germline V gene sequence: CDR1 SGHTA, CDR2 FQGTGA. Written as DNA, the CDR3 is TGTGCCAGCAGCCCAACGATAGGGGGAGGCCCGCAGTATTTT. Protein: CASSPTIGGGPQYF.

The V and J genes are TRBV27 and TRBJ2-7; D is possibly TRBD1 (6 bases). Trimming stripped 5 bases from V and 3 bases from J, with 14 bases between. This CDR3 is 14 amino acids long. Germline V gene sequence: CDR1 MNHEY, CDR2 SMNVEV (reference sequence). The CDR3 DNA reads as TGTGCCAGCAGTGCTCGGGAACAGGGCTACGAGCAGTACTTC. It codes for CASSAREQGYEQYF.

The V and J genes are TRBV14 and TRBJ1-2, with D hard to call. Between the trimmed V and J ends, which lost 2 bases and 2 bases, there was a span of 9 bases. CDR3 size: 14 residues. The germline gives CDR1 SGHDN, CDR2 FVKESK. The CDR3 region is CASSQSRVNYGYTF. For the CDR3, the DNA is TGTGCCAGCAGCCAATCTAGGGTAAACTATGGCTACACCTTC.

The chain uses TRBV5-1 and TRBJ1-1; D remains unclear. V gave up 4 bases and J gave up 0 bases, with 16 bases separating them. CDR1 is SGHRS, CDR2 YFSETQ, per germline. CDR3 length equals 16 residues. The CDR3 sequence: CASSPRPAVMNTEAFF. CDR3 sequence (DNA): TGCGCCAGCAGCCCCCGACCCGCCGTCATGAACACTGAAGCTTTCTTT.

This chain connects TRBV5-5 to TRBJ1-4; D is uncertain. Trimming removed 5 bases from V and 6 bases from J, with 8 bases in between. In germline, CDR1 is SGHKS, CDR2 YYEKEE (reference sequence). CDR3 length: 12 amino acids. This CDR3 reads CASSRKDEKLFF. In DNA form, the CDR3 reads TGTGCCAGCAGTCGAAAGGATGAAAAACTGTTTTTT.

The rearrangement links TRBV10-3 to TRBJ2-7, with D perhaps given as TRBD1 or TRBD2 (5 bases each). V lost 7 bases, J lost 6 bases, and 19 bases lay in between. CDR3 length: 14 residues. Germline assignment: CDR1 ENHRY and CDR2 SYGVKD. CDR3 in amino acids: CAITTSEGSGEQYF. In DNA, the CDR3 is TGTGCCATCACCACCTCAGAGGGGTCGGGCGAGCAGTACTTC.